These 26 T cell receptor beta chains were sequenced from one sample in a study of T cells in Graves' hyperthyroidism and ophthalmopathy. Amplified TCR beta CDR3 regions came from RNA transcripts. The TCR CDR3 first-round RT-PCR relied on the HTBI primer set. Each CDR3 protein gets one entry after TCRdb re-called the multiplex PCR reads with MiXCR. In the table there are hundreds of thousands of distinct CDR3 sequences, under 60% of which are singletons. The sample comprised peripheral blood or thyroid tissue (not recorded which). These receptors were collected from a woman aged 18-35 years with Graves' hyperthyroidism.

The V gene is TRBV7-2, the J gene TRBJ2-5, with D hard to call. V shed 3 bases and J shed 5 bases, with 19 bases lying between them. This CDR3 contains 16 residues. Germline lookup yields CDR1 SGHTA and CDR2 FQGNSA. Here the CDR3 reads CASSLALEIARETQYF. DNA for the CDR3: TGTGCCAGCAGCTTGGCCCTGGAAATAGCCCGTGAGACCCAGTACTTC.

This chain uses TRBV10-3 with TRBJ2-7; TRBD2 is a possible D gene (5 bases). Germline CDR1 is ENHRY and CDR2 is SYGVKD. The CDR3 loop spans 14 amino acids. Trimming removed 10 bases from V and 6 bases from J, with 22 bases in between. In DNA form, the CDR3 reads TGTGCCACTCTTTCACAGCCGTCGGCGGGCGAGCAGTACTTC. This gives the protein CATLSQPSAGEQYF.

V usage is TRBV6-1 and J usage is TRBJ1-2, with D possibly matching TRBD1 (5 bases). Germline assignment: CDR1 MNHNS and CDR2 SASEGT. This CDR3 region has 13 residues. The V end was cut by 4 bases, the J end by 1 base, with 7 bases between. The CDR3 DNA is TGTGCCAGCAGTGCGGGGGTTAACTATGGCTACACCTTC. Protein sequence: CASSAGVNYGYTF.

The chain uses TRBV7-9 and TRBJ1-2; weak D call: TRBD1 (6 bases). Germline V CDR1 and CDR2: SEHNR, FQNEAQ (reference sequence). This CDR3 has 14 amino acids. The V end lost 5 bases, the J end lost 4 bases, and 14 bases lay between the germline ends. The CDR3 nucleotides read TGTGCCAGCAGCAAGGACAGAAACTTCTATGGCTACACCTTC. Its protein product is CASSKDRNFYGYTF.

The chain uses TRBV7-2 and TRBJ2-2; TRBD2 matches 10 bases. The CDR3 loop spans 14 amino acids. The germline V gene has CDR1 SGHTA and CDR2 FQGNSA. Losses at the gene ends were 4 bases for V and 7 bases for J; bases not matched to a gene: 3. The CDR3 bases are TGTGCCAGCAGCTCGCTAGCGGGAGTCGGGGAGCTGTTTTTT. It codes for CASSSLAGVGELFF.

This clonotype was seen repeatedly, ten times or more. The chain combines TRBV25-1 with TRBJ2-7; 8 nucleotides match TRBD2. The CDR3 has 13 residues. Germline lookup yields CDR1 MGHDK and CDR2 SYGVNS. V shed 7 bases and J 5 bases; nucleotides not matched to a gene: 7. The CDR3 DNA reads as TGTGCCAGCACCCGGACTAGCAACCACGAGCAGTACTTC. Amino acid sequence: CASTRTSNHEQYF.

In this sample, this clonotype turned up once. The germline gene is not matched at one end of the junction; a read error may be the cause. CDR3 nucleotide sequence: TGTGCCAACAGTGTAAACCGGGACTATTACCAAGAGACCCAGTACTTC. Its protein product is CANSVNRDYYQETQYF. The V call is TRBV2, the J call TRBJ2-5; 7 bases agree with TRBD2. The CDR3 loop spans 16 amino acids. CDR1 SNHLY and CDR2 FYNNEI come from the germline V gene.

This clonotype was detected ten times or more. J is TRBJ2-7 and V is TRBV15; 10 nucleotides line up with TRBD2. CDR1 and CDR2 (germline): LNHNV, YYDKDF (reference sequence). CDR3 length: 14 amino acids. V shed 4 bases and J 7 bases; nucleotides not matched to a gene: 7. The CDR3 region has the DNA TGTGCCACCAGCATTCCGGGACTAGCGCCTGAGCAGTACTTC. Its translation is CATSIPGLAPEQYF.

This clonotype has only a few counts. The chain employs TRBV9 and TRBJ1-2, with no clear D. V was trimmed by 4 bases and J by 8 bases, leaving 18 bases between them. The CDR3 runs 14 residues. CDR1 and CDR2 (germline): SGDLS, YYNGEE. The CDR3 here is CASSPTAVLGGYTF. The CDR3 DNA reads as TGTGCCAGCAGCCCCACAGCCGTCCTAGGGGGCTACACCTTC.

This clonotype was observed at least ten times. This chain links TRBV7-3 with TRBJ2-7, with a tentative D call TRBD2 (6 bases). Trimming removed 5 bases at V and 3 bases at J, with 17 bases between. The CDR3 runs to 15 residues. Germline loops: CDR1 SGHTA, CDR2 FQGTGA. CDR3 residues: CASSPVAVPYYEQYF. CDR3 nucleotide sequence: TGTGCCAGCAGCCCCGTAGCGGTACCTTACTACGAGCAGTACTTC.

The chain uses TRBV14 and TRBJ1-4, with a possible D match to TRBD1 (5 bases). CDR3 length equals 14 residues. CDR1 is SGHDN and CDR2 is FVKESK in the germline V gene. The germline V and J ends were trimmed by 5 bases and 4 bases, with 11 bases remaining between them. CDR3 coding DNA: TGTGCCAGCAGCTACGGGACCGGTAATGAAAAACTGTTTTTT. Translated: CASSYGTGNEKLFF.

Details on this clonotype: A read error may account for a junction end that differs from germline. This chain joins TRBV24-1 and TRBJ1-1; no clear D. Germline CDR1 is KGHDR and CDR2 is SFDVKD. The CDR3 spans 16 residues. The CDR3 protein is CASSDPGREEATEAFF. The CDR3 bases are TGTGCCAGCAGTGATCCTGGGCGCGAGGAAGCCACTGAAGCTTTCTTT.

About this clonotype: The junction does not match germline at one end; this may be a read error. The chain has TRBV5-1 and TRBJ1-1; possibly TRBD1 for D (5 bases). Germline V gives CDR1 SGHRS, CDR2 YFSETQ. There are 13 residues in the CDR3. The CDR3 DNA follows: TGTGCCAGCAGGGCCGGGCGGGGCGGTTGGGCTTTCTTT. Residues: CASRAGRGGWAFF.

This chain links TRBV7-6 with TRBJ2-5; D call uncertain. The CDR3 is 12 residues long. Per germline, CDR1 SGHVS and CDR2 FNYEAQ. V was pared by 5 bases and J by 2 bases, with 6 bases between. The CDR3 sequence is CASSTGQETQYF. The CDR3 bases are TGTGCCAGCAGCACCGGACAAGAGACCCAGTACTTC.

The rearrangement joins TRBV10-3 to TRBJ1-1; 8 positions agree with TRBD1. The junction had 7 bases not matched to a gene; V was cut back by 10 bases and J by 0 bases. This CDR3 spans 14 amino acids. The V gene's germline CDR1 is ENHRY and CDR2 SYGVKD. The CDR3 here is CASIWTGLNTEAFF. In DNA, the CDR3 is TGTGCCAGCATCTGGACAGGGCTGAACACTGAAGCTTTCTTT.

About this clonotype itself: A much more abundant neighbour one base away suggests this may be a read error. This chain links TRBV7-4 with TRBJ1-1; no firm D call. The germline V gene has CDR1 SGHVT and CDR2 SQSDAQ. This CDR3 region has 16 residues. V lost 8 bases, J lost 4 bases, and 23 bases lay in between. CDR3 sequence reads: CASRYNRQNSPTEAFF. The CDR3 nucleotides are TGTGCCAGCCGCTACAACCGGCAAAATAGTCCCACTGAAGCTTTCTTT.

The chain is built from TRBV10-3 and TRBJ2-7; 10 bases are a match to TRBD2. CDR3 length: 15 amino acids. The junction had 9 bases not matched to a gene; V was cut back by 7 bases and J by 3 bases. The germline gives CDR1 ENHRY, CDR2 SYGVKD. The CDR3 nucleotides read TGTGCCATCACGGGACTAGCGTTGGGGCGCTACGAGCAGTACTTC. It is translated as CAITGLALGRYEQYF.

The chain joins TRBV10-3 to TRBJ2-7; TRBD1 matches 8 bases. Germline lookup yields CDR1 ENHRY and CDR2 SYGVKD. V gave up 6 bases and J gave up 7 bases; unmatched junction bases: 5. This CDR3 region has 12 residues. The CDR3 protein is CAIRAGGEEQYF. As DNA, the CDR3 is TGTGCCATCAGAGCAGGGGGCGAAGAGCAGTACTTC.

The chain has TRBV20-1 and TRBJ1-2; unclear D gene. The length of the CDR3 is 12 residues. Trimming pared 8 bases from V and 8 bases from J, leaving 18 bases between. Per the germline V gene, CDR1 is DFQATT and CDR2 is SNEGSKA (reference sequence). The CDR3 spells CSTAPSWEGYTF. The CDR3 bases are TGCAGTACTGCCCCTTCCTGGGAGGGCTACACCTTC.

This rearrangement joins TRBV20-1 to TRBJ1-4, with 7 bases identical to TRBD1. Germline assignment: CDR1 DFQATT and CDR2 SNEGSKA (reference sequence). The V segment lost 0 bases and the J segment 2 bases; nucleotides outside the gene matches: 6. The CDR3 spans 16 residues. The CDR3 DNA is TGCAGTGCTAGAGATTGGGTCAGGGGGACTAATGAAAAACTGTTTTTT. It translates to CSARDWVRGTNEKLFF.

As for this clonotype: At one boundary the junction diverges from the germline segment, which might be a read error. The V gene is TRBV7-8, the J gene TRBJ1-5; TRBD1 aligns across 8 bases. The germline CDR1 and CDR2 sequences are SGHVS and FQNEAQ. CDR3 size: 15 residues. CDR3 coding DNA: TGTGCCAGCAGTTTTAGACAGGGGAGCAATCGGCCCCAGCATTTT. The encoded protein is CASSFRQGSNRPQHF. Full variable domain (missing parts from reference TRBV7-8 and TRBJ1-5): GAGVSQSPRYKVAKRGQDVALRCDPISGHVSLFWYQQALGQGPEFLTYFQNEAQLDKSGLPSDRFFAERPEGSVSTLKIQRTQQEDSAVYLCASSFRQGSNRPQHFGDGTRLSIL.

This clonotype was found a few times. The chain carries TRBV2 and TRBJ1-4; perhaps TRBD1 as D (6 bases). From germline, CDR1 is SNHLY and CDR2 FYNNEI. This CDR3 is 15 amino acids long. The V and J ends lost 3 bases and 3 bases respectively, with 11 bases between them. CDR3 nucleotides: TGTGCCAGCAGTGAGGAAGGGGGATCTAATGAAAAACTGTTTTTT. This translates into CASSEEGGSNEKLFF.

This clonotype appeared a few times. V is TRBV10-3 and J is TRBJ2-7; D might be TRBD2 (6 bases). The last part of the DNA fits TRBJ2-1 better; the J call may be wrong. The length of the CDR3 is 16 residues. The V gene's germline CDR1 is ENHRY and CDR2 SYGVKD. In DNA, the CDR3 is TGTGCCATCAGTGAGGCTAGGACTACGTCCTACAATGAGCAGTTCTTC. Encoded protein: CAISEARTTSYNEQFF.

This clonotype was seen only a few times. The V call is TRBV14, the J call TRBJ2-5, with D perhaps being TRBD1 or TRBD2 (5 bases each). Germline V gene lookup returns CDR1 SGHDN and CDR2 FVKESK. With 0 bases removed from V and 1 base from J, the gap between germline ends came to 15 bases. CDR3 length: 17 amino acids. CDR3 region: CASSQERETGAQETQYF. DNA for the CDR3: TGTGCCAGCAGCCAAGAGAGGGAGACTGGGGCCCAAGAGACCCAGTACTTC.

J is TRBJ1-4 and V is TRBV5-1, with D unclear. The CDR3 has 18 amino acids. The germline V and J ends were trimmed by 4 bases and 0 bases, with 19 bases remaining between them. Germline-derived CDR1 and CDR2 are SGHRS and YFSETQ. The CDR3 sequence is CASSGSGIQGATNEKLFF. The CDR3 DNA is TGCGCCAGCAGCGGATCCGGGATTCAAGGAGCAACTAATGAAAAACTGTTTTTT.

The CDR3 nucleotides are TGTGCCAGTAGTATAGCTCCAGGCGTTAGCTCCTACGAGCAGTACTTC. This translates into CASSIAPGVSSYEQYF. This sequence joins TRBV19 and TRBJ2-7; no firm D call. The CDR3 length is 16 residues. V shed 1 base and J shed 0 bases, with 13 bases lying between them. In germline, CDR1 is LNHDA, CDR2 SQIVND (reference sequence).